This paragraph reports one T cell receptor beta chain. Its matching antigen is unknown. Different DNA sequences within this sample yield the same CDR3. CD8 cells classed as naive were CD45RO-negative and positively selected for CCR7, excluding terminally differentiated effector memory CD45RA+ cells. The source of the sample is a study of shared clonotypes between healthy human individuals. The study's findings and limits: At large depth, rarefaction still showed sorted-subset sequencing to be incomplete.

The length of the CDR3 is 14 residues. V was shortened by 0 bases and J by 1 base, with 8 bases between the two germline ends. Germline V lookup: CDR1 GTSNPN, CDR2 SVGIG (reference sequence). Deep was the level at which the assay was run. Sorted-subset replicate PCR reactions contained about 200 ng DNA, corresponding to some 28,000 T cell genomes. Sequencing was performed with immunoSEQ multiplex PCR; in TCRdb, only in-frame clones are kept and a portion is missing. In the table there are some 1,900,000 clones, about 95% of which are singletons. The chain uses TRBV30 and TRBJ2-3; possibly TRBD2 for D (5 bases). The sequenced sample consisted of naive CD8+ T cells sorted from blood. The sequence came from a man younger than 35 in good health. This CDR3 is CAWSVGSGTDTQYF. As DNA, the CDR3 is TGTGCCTGGAGTGTCGGTAGCGGCACAGATACGCAGTATTTT. Complete variable domain (other parts from reference TRBV30 and TRBJ2-3): SQTIHQWPATLVQPVGSPLSLECTVEGTSNPNLYWYRQAAGRGLQLLFYSVGIGQISSEVPQNLSASRPQDRQFILSSKKLLLSDSGFYLCAWSVGSGTDTQYFGPGTRLTVL.